Following are 21 T cell receptor beta chains from one sample sequenced in a study of human versus mouse CDR3 diversity and MHC coevolution. The assay was immunoSEQ multiplex PCR, and TCRdb's table has in-frame clones only and misses some. This table holds tens of thousands of clones, approximately 94% found once. The sequencing input was naive CD4+ T cells from blood. Subset in this sample: CD45RO-negative CD62L-positive naive CD4 T cells. The receptors here all came from a person aged 55 to 75 in good health.

The CDR3 loop reads CSVEPGTGGDEQYF. For the CDR3, the DNA is TGCAGCGTTGAGCCCGGGACAGGGGGTGACGAGCAGTACTTC. The rearrangement uses TRBV29-1 and TRBJ2-7; TRBD1 agrees at 11 bases. Germline assignment: CDR1 SQVTM and CDR2 ANQGSEA. V lost 3 bases and J lost 5; bases outside the gene matches: 6. CDR3 size: 14 residues.

This chain connects TRBV14 to TRBJ1-6; TRBD1 agrees at 7 bases. The V gene end was trimmed by 3 bases and the J gene end by 7 bases; junction bases not matched to a gene: 6. CDR3 length equals 15 residues. Germline assignment: CDR1 SGHDN and CDR2 FVKESK. In DNA, the CDR3 is TGTGCCAGCAGCCAGCGGGACAGCCAGAATTCACCCCTCCACTTT. Translation: CASSQRDSQNSPLHF.

The rearrangement uses TRBV6-5 and TRBJ2-7; 10 bases are shared with TRBD1. V was clipped by 2 bases and J by 6 bases; unmatched bases: 7. CDR1 is MNHEY and CDR2 is SVGAGI in the germline V gene. The CDR3 runs 15 residues. The CDR3 region is CASSYAGQGIFEQYF. In nucleotides, the CDR3 is TGTGCCAGCAGTTACGCGGGACAGGGGATTTTCGAGCAGTACTTC.

The chain is built from TRBV19 and TRBJ2-6; D gene unclear. Deletions cut 4 bases from V and 0 bases from J, with 13 bases between. Germline V gene data show CDR1 as LNHDA and CDR2 as SQIVND (reference sequence). This CDR3 contains 17 residues. The CDR3 sequence: CASSNGWFDSGANVLTF. The CDR3 bases are TGTGCCAGTAGTAACGGTTGGTTCGACTCTGGGGCCAACGTCCTGACTTTC.

The chain employs TRBV5-1 and TRBJ1-6; the D gene is possibly TRBD1 (5 bases). Germline-derived CDR1 and CDR2 are SGHRS and YFSETQ. The V end lost 0 bases, the J end lost 6 bases, and 10 bases lay between the germline ends. The CDR3 runs to 15 residues. CDR3 sequence (DNA): TGCGCCAGCAGCTTGGAGGGACTCGGTAATTCACCCCTCCACTTT. Encoded protein: CASSLEGLGNSPLHF.

Only a few counts were recorded for this clone. The chain carries TRBV5-1 and TRBJ2-3, with 14 bases that match TRBD2. The length of the CDR3 is 17 residues. Per the germline V gene, CDR1 is SGHRS and CDR2 is YFSETQ. V was pared by 3 bases and J by 2 bases, with 5 bases of the junction left unmatched. Written as DNA, the CDR3 is TGCGCCAGCAGCTCCCGACTAGCGGGAGGGAACACAGATACGCAGTATTTT. It specifies CASSSRLAGGNTDTQYF. Full variable domain (rest looked up from reference TRBV5-1 and TRBJ2-3): KAGVTQTPRYLIKTRGQQVTLSCSPISGHRSVSWYQQTPGQGLQFLFEYFSETQRNKGNFPGRFSGRQFSNSRSEMNVSTLELGDSALYLCASSSRLAGGNTDTQYFGPGTRLTVL.

The V and J genes are TRBV5-1 and TRBJ2-2; 8 nucleotides match TRBD2. The CDR3 covers 16 residues. The germline CDR1 and CDR2 sequences are SGHRS and YFSETQ. Trimming cost V 3 bases and J 4 bases; bases outside gene matches: 8. The CDR3, as DNA: TGCGCCAGCAGCTGGACGGGAGGGCCAGGCACCGGGGAGCTGTTTTTT. Amino acids: CASSWTGGPGTGELFF.

The chain recombines TRBV11-2 with TRBJ2-5, with 7 nucleotides matching TRBD1. This CDR3 region has 16 residues. In germline, CDR1 is SGHAT, CDR2 FQNNGV. V shed 0 bases and J 2 bases; nucleotides not matched to a gene: 6. The CDR3 DNA follows: TGTGCCAGCAGCTTAGATAGGGGACAGCTACAAGAGACCCAGTACTTC. Translating gives CASSLDRGQLQETQYF.

The rearrangement links TRBV5-4 to TRBJ2-1; possibly TRBD2 for D (6 bases). The ends were cut back, 4 bases at V and 5 bases at J, with 19 bases in the middle. CDR3 length: 16 amino acids. Germline V CDR1 and CDR2: SGHNT, YYREEE (reference sequence). The CDR3 DNA is TGTGCCAGCAGCCCGGTAAGCGGGTCCTTCAACAATGAGCAGTTCTTC. Its translation: CASSPVSGSFNNEQFF.

V gene TRBV6-5 combines with J gene TRBJ1-1; D call uncertain. This CDR3 is 15 amino acids long. Germline values: CDR1 MNHEY, CDR2 SVGAGI. V was cut by 1 base and J by 5 bases, with 14 bases left in between. The CDR3 loop is CASSYLGGVRTEAFF. The CDR3 nucleotides read TGTGCCAGCAGTTACTTGGGCGGGGTTCGGACTGAAGCTTTCTTT.

The genes are TRBV6-5 and TRBJ1-6, with 8 nucleotides matching TRBD1. This CDR3 is 14 amino acids long. V lost 5 bases, J lost 10 bases, and 7 bases stayed unmatched. The germline V gene has CDR1 MNHEY and CDR2 SVGAGI. Written as DNA, the CDR3 is TGTGCCAGCAGTGGACAGGGCATCAGCTCACCCCTCCACTTT. Its protein is CASSGQGISSPLHF.

The chain combines TRBV28 with TRBJ2-7; 8 bases map to TRBD1. V trimming: 5 bases; J trimming: 2 bases; junction bases outside the gene matches: 8. The CDR3 is made up of 15 amino acids. Germline values: CDR1 MDHEN, CDR2 SYDVKM. The CDR3 sequence: CASSIPGGPTYEQYF. As DNA, the CDR3 is TGTGCCAGCAGTATACCAGGGGGCCCTACCTACGAGCAGTACTTC. Based on the CDR3 plus reference TRBV28 and TRBJ2-7, the full variable domain is DVKVTQSSRYLVKRTGEKVFLECVQDMDHENMFWYRQDPGLGLRLIYFSYDVKMKEKGDIPEGYSVSREKKERFSLILESASTNQTSMYLCASSIPGGPTYEQYFGPGTRLTVT.

Here the CDR3 reads CASSQAGAYSGNTIYF. The CDR3 DNA follows: TGCGCCAGCAGCCAAGCAGGCGCCTACTCTGGAAACACCATATATTTT. The chain links TRBV4-1 to TRBJ1-3, with D uncertain. Germline V gene sequence: CDR1 MGHRA, CDR2 YSYEKL. Deletions cut 1 base from V and 0 bases from J, with 10 bases between. The CDR3 totals 16 residues.

The chain carries TRBV30 and TRBJ2-2; D gene unclear. Germline assignment: CDR1 GTSNPN and CDR2 SVGIG (reference sequence). The V end lost 4 bases, the J end lost 0 bases, and 3 bases lay between the germline ends. The CDR3 has 12 residues. CDR3 sequence (DNA): TGTGCCTGGAATACGAACACCGGGGAGCTGTTTTTT. Amino acid sequence: CAWNTNTGELFF.

The rearrangement links TRBV15 to TRBJ1-2; TRBD1 agrees at 10 bases. Trimming removed 0 bases from V and 8 bases from J; junction bases left unmatched: 6. This CDR3 comprises 15 residues. From germline, CDR1 is LNHNV and CDR2 YYDKDF (reference sequence). CDR3 sequence (DNA): TGTGCCACCAGCAGAGATCGGGACAGGGGCCGAGGCTACACCTTC. This encodes CATSRDRDRGRGYTF. Full variable domain (rest looked up from reference TRBV15 and TRBJ1-2): DAMVIQNPRYQVTQFGKPVTLSCSQTLNHNVMYWYQQKSSQAPKLLFHYYDKDFNNEADTPDNFQSRRPNTSFCFLDIRSPGLGDTAMYLCATSRDRDRGRGYTFGSGTRLTVV.

V gene TRBV19 combines with J gene TRBJ2-7; perhaps TRBD2 as D (6 bases). Germline values: CDR1 LNHDA, CDR2 SQIVND (reference sequence). This CDR3 is 14 amino acids long. With 5 bases removed from V and 6 bases from J, the gap between germline ends came to 17 bases. The DNA for the CDR3 is TGTGCCAGTAGTTCGGAGCGGGCGTTACGCGAGCAGTACTTC. Translated: CASSSERALREQYF.

This clone is a singleton in its sample. The genes are TRBV4-1 and TRBJ1-1; D unclear. With 8 bases removed from V and 1 base from J, the gap between germline ends came to 5 bases. The CDR3 extends over 11 amino acids. CDR1 is MGHRA and CDR2 is YSYEKL in the germline V gene. The DNA for the CDR3 is TGCGCCAGCGGAGAGAACACTGAAGCTTTCTTT. This gives the protein CASGENTEAFF.

V and J are TRBV5-5 and TRBJ2-7; 8 bases are shared with TRBD1. This CDR3 is built from 15 residues. V was pared by 0 bases and J by 3 bases, with 5 bases of the junction left unmatched. Germline V gives CDR1 SGHKS, CDR2 YYEKEE (reference sequence). CDR3 protein: CASSLAPGTGYEQYF. CDR3 bases: TGTGCCAGCAGCTTGGCTCCCGGGACAGGCTACGAGCAGTACTTC.

The V and J genes are TRBV15 and TRBJ2-3; TRBD2 is a possible D gene (5 bases). This CDR3 contains 15 residues. Germline CDR1 and CDR2: LNHNV and YYDKDF (reference sequence). The germline V and J ends were trimmed by 1 base and 5 bases, with 13 bases remaining between them. CDR3: CATSRAGGYIDTQYF. Written as DNA, the CDR3 is TGTGCCACCAGCAGAGCTGGCGGGTACATAGATACGCAGTATTTT.

The chain joins TRBV23-1 to TRBJ2-7, with D possibly being TRBD1 (5 bases). TRBV23-1 is flagged as an ORF with uncertain function. This CDR3 comprises 19 residues. V lost 2 bases to trimming and J lost 1 base, with 24 bases between them. The CDR3 DNA is TGCGCCAGCAGTCAAATGGAGACAGTCCCTATGGTTAGGTCCTACGAGCAGTACTTC. Residues: CASSQMETVPMVRSYEQYF.

This clone showed up just once. This chain connects TRBV30 to TRBJ2-7; TRBD1 is a possible D gene (5 bases). The CDR3 covers 14 residues. Germline assignment: CDR1 GTSNPN and CDR2 SVGIG (reference sequence). V was trimmed by 0 bases and J by 5 bases, leaving 14 bases between them. The CDR3 protein is CAWSVMGQSDEQYF. DNA for the CDR3: TGTGCCTGGAGTGTAATGGGGCAGAGCGACGAGCAGTACTTC.